This is a list of T cell receptor beta chains from one sample in a study of blood T cell repertoires in COVID-19. Clones were read by immunoSEQ multiplex PCR, and TCRdb kept only the in-frame ones, dropping some. The sample lists about 220,000 clones; 84% were seen once. Sequencing was done on a sample of peripheral blood. Receptors were obtained from a woman aged 55-75 years with acute or convalescent COVID-19. Both conserved end residues are part of each CDR3. The D gene is left open where the match is weak. A clone size is listed for some rows: how often the clone was seen (once, few, many), or a class if it is expanded.

TRBV2,NA,TRBJ2-3,TRBD2,CASSELAGAGDTQYF,TGTGCCAGCAGTGAGCTAGCGGGGGCAGGTGATACGCAGTATTTT
TRBV7-8,NA,TRBJ2-7,NA,CASSLGKQGNEQYF,TGTGCCAGCAGCTTAGGAAAACAGGGAAACGAGCAGTACTTC
TRBV7-9,NA,TRBJ2-7,NA,CASSLYEASGEQYF,TGTGCCAGCAGCTTGTACGAGGCTTCGGGAGAGCAGTACTTC
TRBV5-6,NA,TRBJ2-3,NA,CASSWTVNTDTQYF,TGTGCCAGCAGCTGGACTGTAAACACAGATACGCAGTATTTT
TRBV6-4,NA,TRBJ1-2,NA,CASSDSGGASVYGYTF,TGTGCCAGCAGTGACTCCGGGGGGGCGTCGGTCTATGGCTACACCTTC
TRBV13,NA,TRBJ1-4,NA,CASSSGRRNEKLFF,TGTGCCAGCAGCTCGGGAAGGAGGAATGAAAAACTGTTTTTT
TRBV9,NA,TRBJ2-3,NA,CASSDSTDTQYF,TGTGCCAGCAGCGACTCCACAGATACGCAGTATTTT
TRBV30,NA,TRBJ1-2,NA,CAWSRQGPNGYTF,TGTGCCTGGAGCCGTCAGGGGCCTAATGGCTACACCTTC
TRBV3-1/TRBV3-2,NA,TRBJ1-4,TRBD1,CASSQDWRQGNEKLFF,TGTGCCAGCAGCCAAGATTGGAGACAGGGAAATGAAAAACTGTTTTTT
TRBV6-1,once,TRBJ2-3,TRBD2,CASSELGLAGGGGTQYF,TGTGCCAGCAGTGAATTGGGACTAGCGGGGGGGGGAGGCACGCAGTATTTT
TRBV7-6,NA,TRBJ2-5,TRBD2,CASSSGLSQETQYF,TGTGCCAGCAGCTCGGGACTATCTCAAGAGACCCAGTACTTC
TRBV2,NA,TRBJ1-1,NA,CASSENRPRGAFF,TGTGCCAGCAGTGAAAACAGGCCGCGGGGAGCTTTCTTT
TRBV28,NA,TRBJ1-2,TRBD1,CASNRGYNYGYTF,TGTGCCAGCAACAGGGGTTATAACTATGGCTACACCTTC
TRBV2,once,TRBJ1-1,TRBD1,CASSGTGMNTEAFF,TGTGCCAGCAGCGGGACAGGGATGAACACTGAAGCTTTCTTT
TRBV3-1/TRBV3-2,NA,TRBJ2-3,NA,CASSQGGGPSSDTQYF,TGTGCCAGCAGCCAAGGGGGGGGGCCGTCCTCAGATACGCAGTATTTT
TRBV7-3,NA,TRBJ1-2,NA,CASSIPQGSGYTF,TGTGCCAGCAGCATTCCTCAGGGATCCGGCTACACCTTC
TRBV19,few,TRBJ1-2,TRBD1,CASRKEQGRYGYTF,TGTGCCAGTAGGAAAGAACAGGGGAGATATGGCTACACCTTC
TRBV2,few,TRBJ2-5,NA,CASSVTEETQYF,TGTGCCAGCAGTGTCACGGAAGAGACCCAGTACTTC
TRBV19,NA,TRBJ1-1,NA,CASSSHTNTEAFF,TGTGCCAGTAGTAGTCACACGAACACTGAAGCTTTCTTT
TRBV2,few,TRBJ2-2,TRBD2,CASGLGERTGELFF,TGTGCCAGCGGACTAGGCGAACGCACCGGGGAGCTGTTTTTT
TRBV25-1,NA,TRBJ2-2,TRBD1,CASSEWDSGELFF,TGTGCCAGCAGTGAATGGGACAGCGGGGAGCTGTTTTTT
TRBV7-9,few,TRBJ2-7,TRBD1,CASSLGYRGEYEQYF,TGTGCCAGCAGCTTAGGCTACAGGGGGGAGTACGAGCAGTACTTC
TRBV7-9,once,TRBJ1-1,NA,CASSPAPSRGGTEAFF,TGTGCCAGCAGCCCCGCCCCGTCCCGGGGTGGCACTGAAGCTTTCTTT
TRBV19,few,TRBJ1-4,NA,CASSVRTVDEKLFF,TGTGCCAGTAGTGTAAGGACAGTTGATGAAAAACTGTTTTTT
TRBV19,NA,TRBJ1-1,TRBD1,CASSSTGTVNTEAFF,TGTGCCAGTAGTTCAACCGGGACAGTGAACACTGAAGCTTTCTTT
TRBV12-3/TRBV12-4,NA,TRBJ1-2,TRBD1,CASRVTGAYGYTF,TGTGCCAGCAGGGTCACAGGGGCCTATGGCTACACCTTC
TRBV5-1,NA,TRBJ2-6,NA,CASSLVGDSGANVLTF,TGCGCCAGCAGCTTAGTGGGAGACTCTGGGGCCAACGTCCTGACTTTC
TRBV7-3,NA,TRBJ2-3,TRBD2,CASSRGGAIDTQYF,TGTGCCAGCAGCCGCGGGGGGGCCATAGATACGCAGTATTTT
TRBV6-5,NA,TRBJ2-7,TRBD1,CASSYSKGTGLREQYF,TGTGCCAGCAGTTACTCGAAAGGGACAGGGCTTCGCGAGCAGTACTTC
TRBV5-6,NA,TRBJ1-2,NA,CASSQPPGTVGYGYTF,TGTGCCAGCAGCCAGCCCCCAGGCACCGTAGGCTATGGCTACACCTTC
TRBV27,NA,TRBJ1-4,TRBD1,CASSISPPTGYHEKLFF,TGTGCCAGCAGCATCTCCCCTCCGACAGGGTACCATGAAAAACTGTTTTTT
TRBV29-1,NA,TRBJ1-1,NA,CSFWTVNTEAFF,TGCAGCTTCTGGACAGTCAACACTGAAGCTTTCTTT
TRBV28,NA,TRBJ2-5,TRBD1,CASSLQGMGETQYF,TGTGCCAGCAGTCTACAGGGGATGGGGGAGACCCAGTACTTC
TRBV4-2,few,TRBJ1-4,NA,CASSQPSQDSGELFF,TGTGCCAGCAGCCAACCGAGTCAGGACTCTGGGGAACTGTTTTTT
TRBV24-1,once,TRBJ1-5,NA,CATSDTSSGVQPQHF,TGTGCCACCAGTGATACAAGTTCAGGGGTGCAGCCCCAGCATTTT
TRBV29-1,NA,TRBJ1-2,TRBD1,CSVAIRTGHGYTF,TGCAGCGTTGCCATCCGGACAGGGCATGGCTACACCTTC
TRBV27,NA,TRBJ2-5,NA,CASSLSGPGSKTQYF,TGTGCCAGCAGTTTATCGGGTCCGGGTTCAAAGACCCAGTACTTC
TRBV9,NA,TRBJ1-5,TRBD1,CASSVGTVNQPQHF,TGTGCCAGCAGCGTCGGGACAGTAAATCAGCCCCAGCATTTT
TRBV28,NA,TRBJ2-2,NA,CASSFGLGRELFF,TGTGCCAGCAGTTTCGGTCTGGGCAGGGAGCTGTTTTTT
TRBV2,NA,TRBJ2-5,NA,CASSRPSFPETQYF,TGTGCCAGCAGTCGACCTAGCTTTCCCGAGACCCAGTACTTC